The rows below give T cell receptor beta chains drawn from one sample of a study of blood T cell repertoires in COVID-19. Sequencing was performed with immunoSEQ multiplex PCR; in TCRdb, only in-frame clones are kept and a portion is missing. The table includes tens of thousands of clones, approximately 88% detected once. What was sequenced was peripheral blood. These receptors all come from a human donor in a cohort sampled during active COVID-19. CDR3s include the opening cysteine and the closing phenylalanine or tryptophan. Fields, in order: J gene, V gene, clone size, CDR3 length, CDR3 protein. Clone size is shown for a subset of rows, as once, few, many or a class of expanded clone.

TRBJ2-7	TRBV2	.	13	CASNRWDSDEQYF
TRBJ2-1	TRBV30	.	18	CAWSPTRGGLAGAREQFF
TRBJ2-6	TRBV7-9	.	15	CASSQQGTGANVLTF
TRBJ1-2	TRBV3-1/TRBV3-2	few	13	CASSPWTGGGYTF
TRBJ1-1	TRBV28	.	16	CASSLNGQGAFTEAFF
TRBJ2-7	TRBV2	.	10	CASQAGEQYF
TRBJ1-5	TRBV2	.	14	CASSSDRGNQPQHF
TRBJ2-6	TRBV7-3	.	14	CASSIGAGANVLTF
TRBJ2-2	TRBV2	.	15	CASRGLVVGTGELFF
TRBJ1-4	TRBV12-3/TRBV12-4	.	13	CASSLSTNEKLFF
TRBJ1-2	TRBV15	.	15	CATSKQGPLNYGYTF
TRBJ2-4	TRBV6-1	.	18	CASSERLAGLLAKNIQYF
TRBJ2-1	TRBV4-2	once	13	CASSQDGTSRQFF
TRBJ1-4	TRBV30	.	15	CAWRPPGQGNEKLFF
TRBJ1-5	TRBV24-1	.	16	CATSDNRQGTNQPQHF
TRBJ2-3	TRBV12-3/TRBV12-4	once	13	CASTTGLTDTQYF
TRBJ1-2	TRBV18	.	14	CASSPPVYRDGYTF
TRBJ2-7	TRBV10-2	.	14	CASTGLAGSHEQYF
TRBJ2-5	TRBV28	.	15	CASSLRQLTQETQYF
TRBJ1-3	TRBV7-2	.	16	CASSLGQPKAGNTIYF
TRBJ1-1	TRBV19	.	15	CASSIVPGRSTEAFF
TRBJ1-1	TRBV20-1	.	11	CNTGYNTEAFF
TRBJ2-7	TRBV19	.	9	CAAGHEQYF
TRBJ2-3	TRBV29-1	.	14	CSVEDRSGGDTQYF
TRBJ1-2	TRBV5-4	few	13	CASSGEGAYGYTF
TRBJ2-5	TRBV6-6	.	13	CASRSSGGETQYF
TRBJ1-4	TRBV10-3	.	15	CAISDTTGPNEKLFF
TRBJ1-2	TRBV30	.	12	CAWSETGTGYTF
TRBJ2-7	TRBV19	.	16	CASSISGGQGVYEQYF
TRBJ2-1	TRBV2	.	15	CASRGVAGAPTEQFF
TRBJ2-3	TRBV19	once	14	CASSIGTGVDTQYF
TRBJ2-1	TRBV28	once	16	CASSSSRGGSHNEQFF
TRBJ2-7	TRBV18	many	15	CASSPGTSVRYEQYF
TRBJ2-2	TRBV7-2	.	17	CASSPPGGGQPYRELFF
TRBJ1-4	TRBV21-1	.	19	CASSNKNGTGATTNEKLFF
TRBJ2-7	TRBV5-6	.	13	CASSIPRSSEQYF
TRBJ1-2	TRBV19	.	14	CASSIEGAGYGYTF
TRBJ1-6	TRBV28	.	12	CASSLSDSPLHF
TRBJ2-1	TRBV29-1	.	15	CSVAPTNERDNEQFF
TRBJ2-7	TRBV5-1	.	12	CASSSGQGEQYF
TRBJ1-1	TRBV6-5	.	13	CASTAGLQTEAFF
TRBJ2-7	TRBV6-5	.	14	CASSRQGESYEQYF
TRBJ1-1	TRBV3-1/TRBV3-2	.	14	CASSSRDRGTEAFF
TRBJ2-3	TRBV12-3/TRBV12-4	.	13	CASSLRTGDTQYF
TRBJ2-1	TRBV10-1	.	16	CASSVAGTSGMNEQFF
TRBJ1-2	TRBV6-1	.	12	CASSENRYGYTF
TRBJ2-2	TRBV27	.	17	CASSLFAVGANTGELFF
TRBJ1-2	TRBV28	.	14	CASSSYRDNYGYTF
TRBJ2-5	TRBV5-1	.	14	CASSPDRFQETQYF
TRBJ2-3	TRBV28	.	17	CASSSPSAGAFTDTQYF
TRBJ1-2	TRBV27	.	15	CASSSLKWDRDGYTF
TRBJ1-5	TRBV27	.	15	CASTPTAYSNQPQHF
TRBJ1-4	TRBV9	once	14	CASSVRLETEKLFF
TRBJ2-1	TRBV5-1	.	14	CASSQGGVYNEQFF
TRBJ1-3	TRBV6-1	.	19	CASSEFLGRAGGSGNTIYF
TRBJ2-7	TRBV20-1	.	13	CSASRQGAYEQYF
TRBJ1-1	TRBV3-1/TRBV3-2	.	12	CASSNRGTEAFF
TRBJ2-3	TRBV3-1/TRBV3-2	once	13	CASLGLGKDTQYF
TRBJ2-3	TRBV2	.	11	CASTTSDTQYF